The clone carrying this T cell receptor beta chain has just a few counts. Addition of a universal primer site occurred through template switching, and cDNA carried unique molecular identifiers. MiXCR, applied by TCRdb to the 5' RACE reads, yields one record per CDR3 protein. The data show a few hundred thousand distinct CDR3 sequences, with approximately 9.6% seen just once and roughly 3% held by the top ten. V was clipped by 8 bases and J by 1 base, with 14 bases between them. Looked up from germline, CDR1 is SGHTA and CDR2 is FQGNSA. The length of the CDR3 is 14 residues. The data were obtained in a study of identical twins. These data were also reused for a study on yellow fever vaccine responses in identical twins.

The sequencing sample was made of PBMCs. J is TRBJ1-2 and V is TRBV7-2, with D perhaps TRBD1 (6 bases). This receptor was identified in a woman aged 18 to 35 in good health. The CDR3 DNA reads TGTGCCAGCGAACAGGGAAGGGGTAACTATGGCTACACCTTC. Residues: CASEQGRGNYGYTF. The full variable domain, in which reference TRBV7-2 and TRBJ1-2 provide the parts outside the CDR3, is GAGVSQSPSNKVTEKGKDVELRCDPISGHTALYWYRQSLGQGLEFLIYFQGNSAPDKSGLPSDRFSAERTGGSVSTLTIQRTQQEDSAVYLCASEQGRGNYGYTFGSGTRLTVV.